The following is a T cell receptor beta chain sequence with its context. The antigen is not known. The sample belongs to a study of persistence of HIV-infected CD4 T cells. The study, taken as a whole, reports: Antigen-responding cells were enriched for degenerate expanded CDR3beta sequences.

The germline CDR1 and CDR2 sequences are DFQATT and SNEGSKA (reference sequence). The CDR3 is 11 amino acids. V lost 7 bases and J lost 5, with 9 bases in between. Sequencing used immunoSEQ version 4 in survey mode. Clones were read by immunoSEQ multiplex PCR, and TCRdb kept only the in-frame ones, dropping some. Found here are some 37,000 clones, approximately 78% of them singletons; the top ten hold roughly 0.97%. Cells were stimulated with overlapping HIV-1 Gag 15-mer peptides. CD40L/CD69 double-negative CD45RO-high memory CD4+ T cells were collected. The sequence derives from an adult with HIV. The donor label of this sample is uncertain. The rearrangement links TRBV20-1 to TRBJ2-1; TRBD1 might be the D (5 bases). Sequencing was performed on cultured CD4+ T cells from PBMCs, taken from a patient who received antiretroviral therapy. DNA for the CDR3: TGCAGTGTACAGGTACACAATGAGCAGTTCTTC. The encoded protein is CSVQVHNEQFF.